This T cell receptor beta chain derives from a study of cytomegalovirus exposure and HLA in healthy donors. Study as a whole: Later analysis reported that the roughly 110 validation repertoires shared the platform of the 650 to 700 first-cohort repertoires.

V dropped 4 bases and J dropped 5; count of bases not matched to a gene: 3. The CDR3 runs to 15 residues. CDR1 and CDR2 (germline): MGHRA, YSYEKL. Study-wide points: TCR sequences were mostly rare, though some public TCRs occurred in many donors. The authors listed 164 TCR beta chains as cytomegalovirus-associated.

With respect to this clone: Its specificity is unknown.

This table comes from immunoSEQ multiplex PCR, and its TCRdb copy is limited to in-frame clones, with some not included. The repertoire consists of some 140,000 clones, with 70% to 90% occurring once and the leading ten covering roughly 1.4%. Separate from the 666-subject first cohort, the roughly 130-subject validation cohort was the one that the donors belonged to. Sequencing was performed on PBMCs. This receptor was identified in a woman aged 30 to 39 in good health and CMV-seronegative. The chain employs TRBV4-1 and TRBJ2-5, with 14 positions matching TRBD2. CDR3 sequence: CASSPGLAGVETQYF. The DNA of the CDR3 is TGCGCCAGCAGCCCGGGACTAGCGGGGGTGGAGACCCAGTACTTC.